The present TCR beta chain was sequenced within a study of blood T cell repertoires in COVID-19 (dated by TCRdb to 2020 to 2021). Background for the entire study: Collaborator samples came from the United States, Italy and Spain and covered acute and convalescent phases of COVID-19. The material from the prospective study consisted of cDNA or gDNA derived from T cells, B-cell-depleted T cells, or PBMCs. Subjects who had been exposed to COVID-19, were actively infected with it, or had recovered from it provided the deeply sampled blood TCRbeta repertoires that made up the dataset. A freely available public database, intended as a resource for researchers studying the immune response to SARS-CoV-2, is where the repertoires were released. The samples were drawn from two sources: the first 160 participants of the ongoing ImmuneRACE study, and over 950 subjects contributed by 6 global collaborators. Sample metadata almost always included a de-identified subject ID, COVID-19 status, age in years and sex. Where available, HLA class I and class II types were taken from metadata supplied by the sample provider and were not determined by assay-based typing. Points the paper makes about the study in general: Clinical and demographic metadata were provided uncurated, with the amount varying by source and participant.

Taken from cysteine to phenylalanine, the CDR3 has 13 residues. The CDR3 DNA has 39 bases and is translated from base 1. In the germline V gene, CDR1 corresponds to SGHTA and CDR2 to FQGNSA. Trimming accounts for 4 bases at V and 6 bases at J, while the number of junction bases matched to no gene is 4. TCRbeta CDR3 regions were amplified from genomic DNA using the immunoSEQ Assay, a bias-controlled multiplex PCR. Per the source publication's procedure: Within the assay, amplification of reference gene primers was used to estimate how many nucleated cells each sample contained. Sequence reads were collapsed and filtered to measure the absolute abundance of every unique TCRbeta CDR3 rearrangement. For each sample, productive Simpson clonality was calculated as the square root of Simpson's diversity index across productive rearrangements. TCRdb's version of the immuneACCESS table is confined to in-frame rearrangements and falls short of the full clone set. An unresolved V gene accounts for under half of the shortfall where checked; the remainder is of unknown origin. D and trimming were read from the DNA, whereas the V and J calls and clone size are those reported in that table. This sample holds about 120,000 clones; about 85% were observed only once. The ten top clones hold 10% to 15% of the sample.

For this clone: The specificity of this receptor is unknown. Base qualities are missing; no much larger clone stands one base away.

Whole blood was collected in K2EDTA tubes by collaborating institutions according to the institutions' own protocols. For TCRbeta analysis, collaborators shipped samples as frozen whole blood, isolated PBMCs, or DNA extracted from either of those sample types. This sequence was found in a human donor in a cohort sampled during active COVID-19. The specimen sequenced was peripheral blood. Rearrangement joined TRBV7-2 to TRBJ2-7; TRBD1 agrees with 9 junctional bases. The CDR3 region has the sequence CASSWGQGGEQYF. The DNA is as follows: TGTGCCAGCAGCTGGGGACAGGGAGGCGAGCAGTACTTC.